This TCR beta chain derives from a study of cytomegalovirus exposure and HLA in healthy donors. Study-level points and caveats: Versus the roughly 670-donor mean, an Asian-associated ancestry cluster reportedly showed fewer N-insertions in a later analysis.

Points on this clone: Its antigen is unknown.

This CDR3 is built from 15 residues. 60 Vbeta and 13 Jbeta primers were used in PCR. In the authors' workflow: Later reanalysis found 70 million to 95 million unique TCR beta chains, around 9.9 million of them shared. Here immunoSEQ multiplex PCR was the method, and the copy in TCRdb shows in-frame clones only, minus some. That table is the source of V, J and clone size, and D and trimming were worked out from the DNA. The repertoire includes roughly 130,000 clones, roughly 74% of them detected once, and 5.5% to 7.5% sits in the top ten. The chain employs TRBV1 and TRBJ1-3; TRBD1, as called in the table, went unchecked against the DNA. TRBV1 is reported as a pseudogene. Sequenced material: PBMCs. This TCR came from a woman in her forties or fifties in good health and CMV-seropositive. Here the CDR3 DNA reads TGCACCAGCAGCCGTTTGACAGGGTCTGGAAACACCATATATTTT. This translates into CTSSRLTGSGNTIYF.